Following are 27 T cell receptor beta chains from one sample sequenced in a study of blood T cell repertoires in COVID-19. Sequencing was performed with immunoSEQ multiplex PCR; in TCRdb, only in-frame clones are kept and a portion is missing. The table records more than 200,000 clones, over 75% of them present only once. Sequencing was done on a sample of PBMCs or T cells enriched from blood (not recorded which). These TCRs come from a young man in a cohort exposed to, infected with or recovered from COVID-19 (not recorded which).

This sequence joins TRBV15 and TRBJ1-1; TRBD1 matches at 9 bases. V was pared by 5 bases and J by 5 bases, with 12 bases of the junction left unmatched. CDR3 length: 16 residues. Germline-derived CDR1 and CDR2 are LNHNV and YYDKDF (reference sequence). Here the CDR3 reads CATSGIFGTGWTEAFF. DNA for the CDR3: TGTGCCACCAGCGGGATATTCGGGACAGGGTGGACTGAAGCTTTCTTT.

The rearrangement links TRBV6-2 or TRBV6-3 to TRBJ2-1, with 10 bases fitting TRBD2. Trimming at V came to 5 bases and at J to 4 bases, leaving 5 bases not matched to a gene. The CDR3 consists of 15 residues. Germline CDR1 reads MNHEY; CDR2 reads SVGEGT. The CDR3 bases are TGTGCCAGCAGTGGCGGGACTAGCGTTTACAATGAGCAGTTCTTC. It translates to CASSGGTSVYNEQFF.

The chain uses TRBV25-1 and TRBJ2-3; possible D gene TRBD1, 6 bases. Germline V gene data show CDR1 as MGHDK and CDR2 as SYGVNS. V lost 2 bases and J lost 7, with 19 bases in between. This CDR3 has 16 amino acids. This CDR3 is CASSEHTGTGINTQYF. As DNA, the CDR3 is TGTGCCAGCAGTGAACACACGGGCACAGGGATAAATACGCAGTATTTT. Combining the CDR3 with reference TRBV25-1 and TRBJ2-3 gives the whole variable domain EADIYQTPRYLVIGTGKKITLECSQTMGHDKMYWYQQDPGMELHLIHYSYGVNSTEKGDLSSESTVSRIRTEHFPLTLESARPSHTSQYLCASSEHTGTGINTQYFGPGTRLTVL.

This rearrangement joins TRBV6-5 to TRBJ1-2; 9 bases are a match to TRBD1. CDR1 MNHEY and CDR2 SVGAGI come from the germline V gene. There are 14 residues in the CDR3. The trim removed 8 bases at V and 5 bases at J, leaving 9 bases unmatched. CDR3 amino acids: CASVSGTGRYGYTF. In DNA, the CDR3 is TGTGCCAGCGTCTCCGGGACAGGGCGGTATGGCTACACCTTC.

The V and J genes are TRBV28 and TRBJ2-1; D gene unclear. The CDR3 has 12 amino acids. CDR1 MDHEN and CDR2 SYDVKM come from the germline V gene. Trimming shortened V by 2 bases and J by 6 bases, and 5 bases separated the two germline ends. CDR3 coding DNA: TGTGCCAGCAGTTTACGGTTCAATGAGCAGTTCTTC. Residues: CASSLRFNEQFF. The full variable domain, in which reference TRBV28 and TRBJ2-1 provide the parts outside the CDR3, is DVKVTQSSRYLVKRTGEKVFLECVQDMDHENMFWYRQDPGLGLRLIYFSYDVKMKEKGDIPEGYSVSREKKERFSLILESASTNQTSMYLCASSLRFNEQFFGPGTRLTVL.

The chain joins TRBV29-1 to TRBJ2-7; TRBD2 might be the D (5 bases). Germline loops: CDR1 SQVTM, CDR2 ANQGSEA. This CDR3 has 14 amino acids. V was cut by 1 base and J by 3 bases, with 13 bases left in between. CDR3 bases: TGCAGCGTTGAAGTCTACGGACGGGACTACGAGCAGTACTTC. Its translation: CSVEVYGRDYEQYF.

The J gene is TRBJ2-2, the V gene TRBV27, with D tentatively TRBD1 (6 bases). Germline CDR1 and CDR2: MNHEY and SMNVEV (reference sequence). The V and J ends lost 7 bases and 0 bases respectively, with 18 bases between them. This CDR3 is 17 amino acids long. DNA for the CDR3: TGTGCCAGCACCCCATGGGGGCAGGGCCCGAACACCGGGGAGCTGTTTTTT. Translating it yields CASTPWGQGPNTGELFF.

V usage is TRBV28 and J usage is TRBJ1-2; 7 positions match TRBD1. After removal of 7 bases from V and 2 bases from J, the junction contained 7 bases not matched to a gene. The CDR3 is 14 amino acids. Germline lookup yields CDR1 MDHEN and CDR2 SYDVKM. The CDR3 protein is CASKKDRPNYGYTF. The CDR3 DNA reads TGTGCCAGCAAGAAGGACAGGCCGAACTATGGCTACACCTTC.

The chain has TRBV2 and TRBJ1-5, with unresolved D. V gave up 5 bases and J gave up 3 bases, with 14 bases separating them. The CDR3 runs to 15 residues. CDR1 is SNHLY and CDR2 is FYNNEI in the germline V gene. The CDR3 bases are TGTGCCAGCAGTTTGGCAAACACTATCAATCAGCCCCAGCATTTT. Protein product: CASSLANTINQPQHF. Filled out from reference TRBV2 and TRBJ1-5, the complete variable domain reads EPEVTQTPSHQVTQMGQEVILRCVPISNHLYFYWYRQILGQKVEFLVSFYNNEISEKSEIFDDQFSVERPDGSNFTLKIRSTKLEDSAMYFCASSLANTINQPQHFGDGTRLSIL.

The chain carries TRBV28 and TRBJ1-1; D may be TRBD1 (6 bases). The V gene's germline CDR1 is MDHEN and CDR2 SYDVKM. The CDR3 has 12 residues. Trimming removed 5 bases from V and 7 bases from J, with 11 bases in between. The CDR3, as DNA: TGTGCCAGCAGTCTCGGACAGTTTGAAGCTTTCTTT. It specifies CASSLGQFEAFF.

The chain links TRBV24-1 to TRBJ2-1; 12 positions match TRBD2. CDR1 and CDR2 (germline): KGHDR, SFDVKD. V lost 0 bases to trimming and J lost 5 bases; unmatched junction nucleotides: 4. This CDR3 is built from 17 residues. The CDR3 DNA is TGTGCCACCAGTGATTTGACTAGCGGGGGGATTAACAATGAGCAGTTCTTC. Encoded protein: CATSDLTSGGINNEQFF.

The chain has TRBV12-5 and TRBJ2-2; no clear D gene. With 6 bases removed from V and 1 base from J, the gap between germline ends came to 6 bases. From germline, CDR1 is LGHNT and CDR2 FRNRAP. There are 13 residues in the CDR3. Here the CDR3 DNA reads TGTGCTAGTGGCGCAGGGAACACCGGGGAGCTGTTTTTT. It yields the protein CASGAGNTGELFF.

This chain links TRBV7-2 with TRBJ2-7; tentative D call: TRBD1 (6 bases). The germline gives CDR1 SGHTA, CDR2 FQGNSA. V lost 1 base to trimming and J lost 7 bases, with 14 bases between them. This CDR3 is 14 amino acids long. The CDR3 is CASSLGFDQGEQYF. As DNA, the CDR3 is TGTGCCAGCAGCTTAGGTTTTGACCAGGGGGAGCAGTACTTC.

The V gene is TRBV9, the J gene TRBJ1-2; no definite D call. The V gene lost 3 bases and the J gene lost 4 bases, with 16 bases spanning the gap. This CDR3 region has 15 residues. In germline, CDR1 is SGDLS, CDR2 YYNGEE. The CDR3 DNA is TGTGCCAGCAGCGCCCCGGTGGAGGGAAGCTATGGCTACACCTTC. It is translated as CASSAPVEGSYGYTF.

This chain uses TRBV27 with TRBJ2-2, with TRBD2 matching 11 bases. CDR1 and CDR2 from the germline V gene are MNHEY and SMNVEV (reference sequence). The CDR3 spans 16 residues. V dropped 7 bases and J dropped 2; count of bases not matched to a gene: 6. CDR3 loop: CASTPSGRRNTGELFF. As DNA, the CDR3 is TGTGCCAGCACCCCTAGCGGGAGGAGAAACACCGGGGAGCTGTTTTTT.

V usage is TRBV19 and J usage is TRBJ2-3; D might be TRBD2 (5 bases). From germline, CDR1 is LNHDA and CDR2 SQIVND (reference sequence). V gave up 6 bases and J gave up 3 bases, with 10 bases separating them. The CDR3 contains 13 residues. CDR3 nucleotides: TGTGCCAGTAGGGGGAGATTGACAGATACGCAGTATTTT. Translated, it gives CASRGRLTDTQYF.

Remarks on this clone: Mismatch with germline at one junction end may stem from a read error. The chain uses TRBV5-3 and TRBJ1-6; 7 bases line up with TRBD1. TRBV5-3 is an ORF; its function is uncertain. The CDR3 has 11 residues. The CDR3 spells CARSLPGQSSF. CDR3 DNA: TGTGCCAGAAGCTTGCCGGGACAGAGTTCCTTT.

The chain employs TRBV19 and TRBJ2-7, with TRBD2 as a possible D gene (6 bases). CDR3 length: 18 amino acids. CDR1 is LNHDA, CDR2 SQIVND, per germline (reference sequence). Trimming took 5 bases from V and 0 from J, leaving 23 bases between them. As DNA, the CDR3 is TGTGCCAGTAGTCCACGACTAGTACTGGAGGTGCGCTCCTACGAGCAGTACTTC. Translating it yields CASSPRLVLEVRSYEQYF.

The chain uses TRBV5-6 and TRBJ2-1; D is perhaps TRBD1 (6 bases). Trimming took 4 bases from V and 9 from J, leaving 11 bases between them. CDR1 is SGHDT, CDR2 YYEEEE, per germline. The CDR3 contains 12 residues. The CDR3 coding sequence is TGTGCCAGCAGCCAACAGGGTGGTGAGCAGTTCTTC. Its protein is CASSQQGGEQFF.

The chain recombines TRBV5-1 with TRBJ2-7; D uncertain. CDR1 and CDR2 (germline): SGHRS, YFSETQ. The CDR3 is made up of 14 amino acids. The V end lost 0 bases, the J end lost 0 bases, and 7 bases lay between the germline ends. As DNA, the CDR3 is TGCGCCAGCAGCTTGGATCCTAGCTCCTACGAGCAGTACTTC. It translates to CASSLDPSSYEQYF.

This CDR3 reads CASSLANLGNEQYF. The CDR3 region has the DNA TGTGCCAGCAGCTTGGCCAATTTGGGCAACGAGCAGTACTTC. This rearrangement joins TRBV5-4 to TRBJ2-7; D is undetermined. V lost 0 bases to trimming and J lost 5 bases, with 12 bases between them. Germline-derived CDR1 and CDR2 are SGHNT and YYREEE (reference sequence). The CDR3 spans 14 residues.

This chain links TRBV27 with TRBJ2-1, with 11 bases identical to TRBD1. Germline trimming cut 4 bases from V and 9 bases from J; bases unmatched to any gene: 14. The V gene's germline CDR1 is MNHEY and CDR2 SMNVEV (reference sequence). This CDR3 has 17 residues. This CDR3 reads CASSYRTGGVKWSEQFF. In nucleotides, the CDR3 is TGTGCCAGCAGTTACCGGACAGGGGGCGTTAAGTGGAGTGAGCAGTTCTTC.

V usage is TRBV5-4 and J usage is TRBJ2-7; TRBD2 aligns across 7 bases. The ends lost 0 bases at V and 3 bases at J; junction bases unmatched: 3. This CDR3 is built from 14 residues. Germline V gene sequence: CDR1 SGHNT, CDR2 YYREEE (reference sequence). DNA of the CDR3: TGTGCCAGCAGCTTGGGCGGGGGTAACTACGAGCAGTACTTC. It is translated as CASSLGGGNYEQYF.

This clone showed up just a few times. The V and J genes are TRBV5-4 and TRBJ1-2; D is undetermined. Germline V gives CDR1 SGHNT, CDR2 YYREEE (reference sequence). The CDR3 covers 14 residues. V lost 0 bases to trimming and J lost 5 bases, with 11 bases between them. The CDR3 DNA reads TGTGCCAGCAGCTTGGGAGACACAACGTATGGCTACACCTTC. Its protein product is CASSLGDTTYGYTF. Full variable domain (missing parts from reference TRBV5-4 and TRBJ1-2): ETGVTQSPTHLIKTRGQQVTLRCSSQSGHNTVSWYQQALGQGPQFIFQYYREEENGRGNFPPRFSGLQFPNYSSELNVNALELDDSALYLCASSLGDTTYGYTFGSGTRLTVV.

This chain links TRBV28 with TRBJ2-7, with 8 bases lining up with TRBD1. The CDR3 totals 14 residues. Per germline, CDR1 MDHEN and CDR2 SYDVKM. The V gene end was trimmed by 3 bases and the J gene end by 3 bases; junction bases not matched to a gene: 4. The CDR3: CASSFRGTGYEQYF. For the CDR3, the DNA is TGTGCCAGCAGTTTCCGAGGGACAGGCTACGAGCAGTACTTC.

This chain links TRBV19 with TRBJ2-7; the match to TRBD1 covers 10 bases. This CDR3 is built from 13 residues. V shed 5 bases, J shed 7 bases, and the junction held 5 bases outside the gene matches. Germline V gives CDR1 LNHDA, CDR2 SQIVND (reference sequence). CDR3 protein: CASSPGQGWEQYF. CDR3 in DNA: TGTGCCAGTAGTCCGGGACAGGGGTGGGAGCAGTACTTC. The variable domain in full, with the rest retrieved from reference TRBV19 and TRBJ2-7, is DGGITQSPKYLFRKEGQNVTLSCEQNLNHDAMYWYRQDPGQGLRLIYYSQIVNDFQKGDIAEGYSVSREKKESFPLTVTSAQKNPTAFYLCASSPGQGWEQYFGPGTRLTVT.

This sequence joins TRBV6-1 and TRBJ2-7, with D hard to call. This CDR3 region has 11 residues. Trimming removed 3 bases at V and 7 bases at J, with 7 bases between. Germline V gene data show CDR1 as MNHNS and CDR2 as SASEGT. For the CDR3, the DNA is TGTGCCAGCAGTGAGGCTAGGGAGCAGTACTTC. It translates to CASSEAREQYF.